Below, 15 T cell receptor beta chains from the same sample are listed, as sequenced in a study of cytomegalovirus exposure and HLA in healthy donors. The primer mix had 60 Vbeta and 13 Jbeta primers. The protocol was immunoSEQ multiplex PCR, while the TCRdb copy is restricted to in-frame clones and leaves out a portion. The repertoire holds about 220,000 clones, with more than 65% as singletons. The sample was PBMCs. The receptors were sampled from a man aged 18 to 30 in good health and CMV-seronegative.

The gene calls are TRBV30 and TRBJ2-1; TRBD2 agrees at 8 bases. CDR3 size: 14 residues. From germline, CDR1 is GTSNPN and CDR2 SVGIG (reference sequence). The DNA for the CDR3 is TGTAGCGGGAGACCCCCTAGTCCCTACAATGAGCAGTTCTTC. Translation: CSGRPPSPYNEQFF.

The CDR3 is CASSILAGYYNEQFF. Here the CDR3 DNA reads TGTGCCAGCAGTATCTTGGCGGGATACTACAATGAGCAGTTCTTC. The chain combines TRBV6-4 with TRBJ2-1; TRBD2 might be the D (6 bases). V dropped 5 bases and J dropped 3 bases, with 14 bases sitting between them. The CDR3 is 15 residues long. From germline, CDR1 is MRHNA and CDR2 SNTAGT.

V usage is TRBV4-1 and J usage is TRBJ1-2, with D perhaps TRBD1 (5 bases). This CDR3 spans 14 amino acids. Germline values: CDR1 MGHRA, CDR2 YSYEKL. The V gene lost 0 bases and the J gene lost 5 bases, with 10 bases spanning the gap. The CDR3 sequence: CASSQDRQFYGYTF. CDR3 bases: TGCGCCAGCAGCCAAGATAGACAGTTTTATGGCTACACCTTC.

The V and J genes are TRBV7-9 and TRBJ1-1; D is perhaps TRBD1 (5 bases). The V and J ends lost 11 bases and 0 bases respectively, with 25 bases between them. CDR1 is SEHNR, CDR2 FQNEAQ, per germline (reference sequence). There are 17 residues in the CDR3. The chain's CDR3 is CALTHYPDIHMNTEAFF. DNA of the CDR3: TGTGCCTTGACACACTACCCGGACATCCACATGAACACTGAAGCTTTCTTT.

The chain uses TRBV30 and TRBJ2-5; the match to TRBD1 covers 9 bases. Germline V gene lookup returns CDR1 GTSNPN and CDR2 SVGIG (reference sequence). The CDR3 consists of 13 residues. Trimming at V came to 5 bases and at J to 1 base, leaving 2 bases not matched to a gene. In nucleotides, the CDR3 is TGTGCCTGGGGGGACAGGGCCCAAGAGACCCAGTACTTC. It translates to CAWGDRAQETQYF.

The chain uses TRBV19 and TRBJ2-1; D is undetermined. This CDR3 is built from 12 residues. From germline, CDR1 is LNHDA and CDR2 SQIVND (reference sequence). The V and J ends lost 3 bases and 4 bases respectively, with 4 bases between them. CDR3 loop: CASSMQYNEQFF. The CDR3, as DNA: TGTGCCAGTAGTATGCAGTACAATGAGCAGTTCTTC.

The chain has TRBV6-5 and TRBJ2-1, with unresolved D. The CDR3 consists of 16 residues. The V end was cut by 0 bases, the J end by 3 bases, with 12 bases between. Per the germline V gene, CDR1 is MNHEY and CDR2 is SVGAGI. Here the CDR3 DNA reads TGTGCCAGCAGTTACTCCCGGTCCAACCACTACAATGAGCAGTTCTTC. The encoded protein is CASSYSRSNHYNEQFF.

The V call is TRBV6-5, the J call TRBJ2-1; D unresolved. This CDR3 has 14 residues. Germline CDR1 and CDR2: MNHEY and SVGAGI. Trimming pared 8 bases from V and 5 bases from J, leaving 16 bases between. The CDR3 region is CASSRRSVDNEQFF. In nucleotides, the CDR3 is TGTGCCAGCTCCCGAAGGAGCGTTGACAATGAGCAGTTCTTC.

This rearrangement joins TRBV28 to TRBJ2-3, with TRBD2 as a possible D gene (6 bases). The V end lost 5 bases, the J end lost 6 bases, and 18 bases lay between the germline ends. In germline, CDR1 is MDHEN, CDR2 SYDVKM. The CDR3 is 15 amino acids. CDR3 coding DNA: TGTGCCAGCAGTCACGGATGGCGGGGTACGGATACGCAGTATTTT. The encoded protein is CASSHGWRGTDTQYF.

This rearrangement joins TRBV5-1 to TRBJ2-1; TRBD1 might be the D (6 bases). Trimming stripped 7 bases from V and 1 base from J, with 18 bases between. The CDR3 is 16 amino acids. CDR1 SGHRS and CDR2 YFSETQ come from the germline V gene. CDR3 protein: CASGWTVIRSYNEQFF. The DNA for the CDR3 is TGCGCCAGCGGCTGGACAGTGATCCGATCCTACAATGAGCAGTTCTTC.

The chain joins TRBV6-1 to TRBJ1-1; 10 bases line up with TRBD1. CDR3 length equals 13 residues. Germline V gene data show CDR1 as MNHNS and CDR2 as SASEGT. The junction had 5 bases not matched to a gene; V was cut back by 9 bases and J by 4 bases. The CDR3: CASQWDRGTEAFF. DNA for the CDR3: TGTGCCAGTCAGTGGGACAGGGGCACTGAAGCTTTCTTT.

The chain combines TRBV5-5 with TRBJ1-1; 7 bases match TRBD1. The V and J ends lost 4 bases and 8 bases, in that order; junction bases with no gene match: 2. This CDR3 is built from 11 residues. From germline, CDR1 is SGHKS and CDR2 YYEKEE (reference sequence). In DNA form, the CDR3 reads TGTGCCAGCAGCGCGGACAGGGAAGCTTTCTTT. It translates to CASSADREAFF.

V and J are TRBV5-1 and TRBJ2-7; 9 nucleotides line up with TRBD1. The ends lost 0 bases at V and 5 bases at J; junction bases unmatched: 6. The germline CDR1 and CDR2 sequences are SGHRS and YFSETQ. The CDR3 runs 15 residues. DNA of the CDR3: TGCGCCAGCAGCTTGGAAGGGACAGGGTTCCACGAGCAGTACTTC. As protein: CASSLEGTGFHEQYF.

The gene calls are TRBV11-2 and TRBJ2-5; 9 bases fit TRBD1. The germline V gene encodes CDR1 SGHAT and CDR2 FQNNGV. Trimming removed 3 bases from V and 8 bases from J; junction bases left unmatched: 4. The CDR3 is 13 residues long. The CDR3 DNA sequence: TGTGCCAGCAGCTTCTGGACAGGGGAAACCCAGTACTTC. Translation: CASSFWTGETQYF.

A note on this clone: Mismatch with germline at one junction end may stem from a read error. The chain employs TRBV5-1 and TRBJ2-7, with D possibly matching TRBD2 (6 bases). This CDR3 is 15 amino acids long. CDR1 is SGHRS and CDR2 is YFSETQ in the germline V gene. CDR3 region: CASNLLPSEDYEQYF. In DNA form, the CDR3 reads TGCGCCAGCAACTTGTTGCCTAGCGAGGACTACGAGCAGTACTTC.